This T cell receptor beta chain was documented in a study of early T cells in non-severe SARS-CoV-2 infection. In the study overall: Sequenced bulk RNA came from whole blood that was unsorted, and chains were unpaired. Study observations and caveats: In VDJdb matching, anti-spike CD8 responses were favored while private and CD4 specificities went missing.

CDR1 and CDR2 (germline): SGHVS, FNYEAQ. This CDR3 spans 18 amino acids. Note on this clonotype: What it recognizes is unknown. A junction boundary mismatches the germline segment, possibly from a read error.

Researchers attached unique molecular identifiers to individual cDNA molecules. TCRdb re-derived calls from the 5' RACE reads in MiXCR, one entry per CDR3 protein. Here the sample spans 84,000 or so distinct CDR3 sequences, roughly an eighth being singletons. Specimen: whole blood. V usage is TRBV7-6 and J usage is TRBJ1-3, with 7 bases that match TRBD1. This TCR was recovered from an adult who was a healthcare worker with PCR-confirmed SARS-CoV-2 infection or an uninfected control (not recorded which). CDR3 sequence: CVSSLARQGETSGNTIYF. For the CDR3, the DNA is TGTGTCAGCAGCTTAGCGCGGCAGGGGGAAACTTCTGGAAACACCATATATTTT.